This TCR beta chain was captured in a study of T-cell reconstitution after alpha-beta-depleted transplantation in children. This clonotype was seen repeatedly, ten times or more. The TCRbeta library incorporated unique molecular identifiers. TCRdb processed the PCR reads anew with MiXCR; each CDR3 protein has one entry. The sample has hundreds of thousands of distinct CDR3 sequences; about an eighth are singletons. The germline V gene encodes CDR1 SQVTM and CDR2 ANQGSEA. V shed 5 bases and J shed 2 bases, with 7 bases lying between them. This CDR3 comprises 12 residues. The starting material was PBMCs, obtained before TCRalphabeta/CD19-depleted stem cell transplant. This sequence was found in a girl aged 2-10 years with congenital amegakaryocytic thrombocytopenia, due to receive a stem cell transplant. The chain employs TRBV29-1 and TRBJ2-1; D is unclear. The CDR3 protein is CSVLVTYNEQFF. The CDR3 DNA reads as TGCAGCGTTCTCGTTACCTACAATGAGCAGTTCTTC.